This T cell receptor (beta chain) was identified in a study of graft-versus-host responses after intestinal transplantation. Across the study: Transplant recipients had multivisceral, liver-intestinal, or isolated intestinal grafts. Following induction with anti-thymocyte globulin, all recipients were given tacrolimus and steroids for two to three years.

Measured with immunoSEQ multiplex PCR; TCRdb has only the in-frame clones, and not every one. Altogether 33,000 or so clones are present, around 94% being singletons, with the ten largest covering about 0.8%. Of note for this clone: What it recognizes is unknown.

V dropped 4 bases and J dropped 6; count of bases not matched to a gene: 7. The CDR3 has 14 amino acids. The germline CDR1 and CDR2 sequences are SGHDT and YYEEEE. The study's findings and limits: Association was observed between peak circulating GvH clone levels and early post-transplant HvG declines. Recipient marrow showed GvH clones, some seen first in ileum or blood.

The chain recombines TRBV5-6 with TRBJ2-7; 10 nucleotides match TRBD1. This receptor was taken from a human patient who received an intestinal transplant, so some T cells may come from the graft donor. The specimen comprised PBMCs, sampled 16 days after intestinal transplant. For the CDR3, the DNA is TGTGCCAGCAGCGACGGGACAGGGGTTATCGAGCAGTACTTC. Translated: CASSDGTGVIEQYF.